This T cell receptor beta chain was obtained from a study of T cells expressing NK-cell markers. Note on this clonotype: Its antigen is not known.

The study's findings and limits: Expanded NKG2C+ T cell clones were not confirmed as HCMV-specific. The CD3+CD56-NKG2C+ fraction was also led by these clonotypes in a few donors.

TCRdb reprocessed the 5' RACE reads and reports one entry per CDR3 protein, with no DNA. Its listing shows roughly 420,000 distinct CDR3 sequences. The CDR3 covers 17 residues. Per germline, CDR1 SGHRS and CDR2 YFSETQ. This sequence joins TRBV5-1 and TRBJ1-1; checking the TCRdb D call of TRBD1 is not possible without DNA. The sample consisted of blood T cells: a sorted CD56 or NKG2C T cell subset, CD4+ or CD8+ T cells, or bulk PBMC T cells (not recorded which). The clonotype originates from a woman between 18 and 69 years old in good health. CDR3: CASSLQPPGTVNTEAFF. Based on the CDR3 plus reference TRBV5-1 and TRBJ1-1, the full variable domain is KAGVTQTPRYLIKTRGQQVTLSCSPISGHRSVSWYQQTPGQGLQFLFEYFSETQRNKGNFPGRFSGRQFSNSRSEMNVSTLELGDSALYLCASSLQPPGTVNTEAFFGQGTRLTVV.